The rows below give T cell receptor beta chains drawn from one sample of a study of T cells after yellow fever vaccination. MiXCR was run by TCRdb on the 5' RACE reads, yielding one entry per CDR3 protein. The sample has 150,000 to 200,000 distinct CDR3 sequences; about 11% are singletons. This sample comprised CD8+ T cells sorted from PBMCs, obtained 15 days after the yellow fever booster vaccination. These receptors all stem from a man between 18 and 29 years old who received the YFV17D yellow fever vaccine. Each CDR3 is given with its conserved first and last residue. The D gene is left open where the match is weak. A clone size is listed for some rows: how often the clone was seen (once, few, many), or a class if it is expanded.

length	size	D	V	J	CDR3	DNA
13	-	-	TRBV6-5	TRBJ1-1	CASSYFQGPEAFF	TGTGCCAGCAGTTACTTTCAGGGCCCTGAAGCTTTCTTT
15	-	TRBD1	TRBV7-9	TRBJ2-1	CASSSVGTAYNEQFF	TGTGCCAGCAGCTCGGTGGGGACAGCGTACAATGAGCAGTTCTTC
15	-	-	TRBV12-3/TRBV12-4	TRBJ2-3	CASSLGHRDTDTQYF	TGTGCCAGCAGCCTGGGGCACAGGGATACAGATACGCAGTATTTT
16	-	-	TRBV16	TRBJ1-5	CASSVSGLGSNQPQHF	TGTGCCAGCAGTGTGTCGGGCCTGGGAAGCAATCAGCCCCAGCATTTT
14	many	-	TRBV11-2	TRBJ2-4	CASSFITLGNIQYF	TGTGCCAGCAGCTTTATCACCTTAGGAAACATTCAGTACTTC
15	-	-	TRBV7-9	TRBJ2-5	CASSLGGQFSETQYF	TGTGCCAGCAGCTTGGGGGGACAGTTTTCAGAGACCCAGTACTTC
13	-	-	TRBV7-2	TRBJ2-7	CASSPGTLYEQYF	TGTGCCAGCAGCCCCGGGACACTCTACGAGCAGTACTTC
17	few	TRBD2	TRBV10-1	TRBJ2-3	CASSEGLAGGPTDTQYF	TGCGCCAGCAGCGAGGGGTTAGCGGGGGGACCCACAGATACGCAGTATTTT
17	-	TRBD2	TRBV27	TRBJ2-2	CASSLTGGASNTGELFF	TGTGCCAGCAGTTTAACCGGGGGGGCCTCGAACACCGGGGAGCTGTTTTTT
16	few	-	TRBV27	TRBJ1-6	CASSGTLGHYNSPLHF	TGTGCCAGCAGCGGGACATTAGGACACTATAATTCACCCCTCCACTTT
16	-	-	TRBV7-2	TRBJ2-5	CASSSPEVLGLETQYF	TGTGCCAGCAGCTCCCCTGAGGTCCTAGGGCTGGAGACCCAGTACTTC
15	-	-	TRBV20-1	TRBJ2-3	CSARWASEETDTQYF	TGCAGTGCTAGGTGGGCTAGCGAAGAAACAGATACGCAGTATTTT
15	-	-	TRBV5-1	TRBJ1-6	CASSSSWGNNSPLHF	TGCGCCAGCAGCTCCTCCTGGGGGAATAATTCACCCCTCCACTTT
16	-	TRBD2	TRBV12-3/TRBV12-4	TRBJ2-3	CASIGTSGGSTDTQYF	TGTGCCAGCATTGGGACTAGCGGGGGCAGCACAGATACGCAGTATTTT
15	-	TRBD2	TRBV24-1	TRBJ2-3	CATSDGTSEADTQYF	TGTGCCACCAGTGACGGGACTAGCGAGGCAGATACGCAGTATTTT
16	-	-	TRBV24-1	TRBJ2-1	CATSDSDSGPHNEQFF	TGTGCCACCAGTGACAGCGACAGCGGCCCCCACAATGAGCAGTTCTTC
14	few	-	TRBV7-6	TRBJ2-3	CASSSYLGVDTQYF	TGTGCCAGCAGCTCATACCTAGGGGTAGATACGCAGTATTTT
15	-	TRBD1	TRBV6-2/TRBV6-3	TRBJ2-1	CASSSSGGVYNEQFF	TGTGCCAGCAGTTCCTCAGGGGGCGTCTACAATGAGCAGTTCTTC
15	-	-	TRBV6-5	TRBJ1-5	CASSYSNGDHQPQHF	TGTGCCAGCAGTTACTCGAACGGGGATCATCAGCCCCAGCATTTT
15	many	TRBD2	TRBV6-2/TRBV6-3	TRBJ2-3	CASTEAGGYTDTQYF	TGTGCTAGCACGGAGGCGGGGGGTTACACAGATACGCAGTATTTT
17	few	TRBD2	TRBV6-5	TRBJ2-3	CASSSTLAGGSTDTQYF	TGTGCCAGCAGTTCCACCTTAGCGGGGGGGTCCACAGATACGCAGTATTTT
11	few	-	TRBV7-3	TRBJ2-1	CASSFTAGLFF	TGTGCCAGCAGCTTTACAGCGGGCTTGTTCTTC